These T cell receptor beta chains were read from a single sample in a study of blood T cell repertoires in COVID-19. The data were produced by immunoSEQ multiplex PCR, yet TCRdb's version contains in-frame clones alone and is incomplete. Of some 80,000 clones listed, about four fifths are singletons. Input material: peripheral blood. These receptors all stem from a human donor in a cohort sampled during active COVID-19. The CDR3 runs from the conserved cysteine through the conserved F or W. A D gene is named only where the DNA matches it firmly. Part of the rows lack a size; the others show once, few, many or a class for expanded clones.

D: TRBD1
J: TRBJ1-6
size: few
V: TRBV10-1
CDR3: CASSESSRDRENSPLHF
DNA: TGCGCCAGCAGTGAGTCGTCCCGGGACAGGGAGAATTCACCCCTCCACTTT

D: TRBD2
J: TRBJ2-7
size: -
V: TRBV10-2
CDR3: CASSRLAQSYEQYF
DNA: TGCGCCAGCAGCCGACTAGCGCAGTCCTACGAGCAGTACTTC

D: -
J: TRBJ2-1
size: -
V: TRBV5-1
CDR3: CASSLGLANYNEQFF
DNA: TGCGCCAGCAGCTTAGGCCTAGCTAATTACAATGAGCAGTTCTTC

D: TRBD1
J: TRBJ2-2
size: -
V: TRBV5-4
CDR3: CASSPTGTGIGLDTGELFF
DNA: TGTGCCAGCAGCCCCACCGGGACAGGGATCGGTTTGGACACCGGGGAGCTGTTTTTT

D: TRBD1
J: TRBJ2-3
size: -
V: TRBV24-1
CDR3: CATGTGQTDTQYF
DNA: TGTGCCACCGGGACAGGGCAAACAGATACGCAGTATTTT

D: -
J: TRBJ1-1
size: -
V: TRBV2
CDR3: CASSLVGQGTEAFF
DNA: TGTGCCAGCAGTCTCGTGGGGCAGGGCACTGAAGCTTTCTTT

D: -
J: TRBJ1-1
size: -
V: TRBV7-9
CDR3: CASSPHSRTANTEAFF
DNA: TGTGCCAGCAGCCCGCATTCCAGGACAGCGAACACTGAAGCTTTCTTT

D: -
J: TRBJ2-3
size: -
V: TRBV7-3
CDR3: CASSAQLGEGTDTQYF
DNA: TGTGCCAGCAGCGCCCAACTAGGAGAGGGCACAGATACGCAGTATTTT

D: -
J: TRBJ2-3
size: -
V: TRBV7-3
CDR3: CASSPGSAADTQYF
DNA: TGTGCCAGCAGCCCCGGGTCCGCGGCAGATACGCAGTATTTT

D: TRBD2
J: TRBJ2-1
size: -
V: TRBV27
CDR3: CASSPRPSGGNNEQFF
DNA: TGTGCCAGCAGTCCTCGGCCTAGCGGGGGTAACAATGAGCAGTTCTTC

D: TRBD1
J: TRBJ1-5
size: -
V: TRBV28
CDR3: CASRPEKGTGPFGNQPQHF
DNA: TGTGCCAGCAGGCCGGAGAAGGGGACAGGGCCATTTGGCAATCAGCCCCAGCATTTT

D: -
J: TRBJ2-7
size: -
V: TRBV21-1
CDR3: CASSPLRQGPYEQYF
DNA: TGTGCCAGCAGCCCATTGAGACAAGGTCCCTACGAGCAGTACTTC

D: TRBD2
J: TRBJ2-1
size: -
V: TRBV19
CDR3: CASSIALGGGRTGQQFF
DNA: TGTGCCAGTAGTATCGCCCTCGGCGGGGGGCGAACGGGTCAGCAGTTCTTC

D: -
J: TRBJ2-3
size: -
V: TRBV6-1
CDR3: CASSEGVSPDTQYF
DNA: TGTGCCAGCAGTGAGGGAGTGTCCCCAGATACGCAGTATTTT

D: TRBD2
J: TRBJ2-7
size: -
V: TRBV27
CDR3: CASSLFALEREGNREQYF
DNA: TGTGCCAGCAGTTTATTCGCGCTGGAGCGGGAGGGCAATCGCGAGCAGTACTTC

D: -
J: TRBJ2-7
size: -
V: TRBV2
CDR3: CASSLRGVQYF
DNA: TGTGCCAGCAGCCTTCGGGGTGTGCAGTACTTC

D: -
J: TRBJ1-1
size: -
V: TRBV10-3
CDR3: CAISNRENTEAFF
DNA: TGTGCCATCAGCAACAGGGAGAACACTGAAGCTTTCTTT

D: -
J: TRBJ2-7
size: -
V: TRBV5-1
CDR3: CASSPPSYEQYF
DNA: TGCGCCAGCAGCCCACCGAGCTACGAGCAGTACTTC

D: -
J: TRBJ1-5
size: -
V: TRBV29-1
CDR3: CSTRGGINQPQHF
DNA: TGCAGTACGCGGGGGGGAATCAATCAGCCCCAGCATTTT

D: -
J: TRBJ2-3
size: -
V: TRBV27
CDR3: CASRLSEGRPADTQYF
DNA: TGTGCCAGCAGACTCTCGGAGGGCCGTCCTGCAGATACGCAGTATTTT

D: TRBD1
J: TRBJ1-4
size: few
V: TRBV5-8
CDR3: CASSPTGGGHEKLFF
DNA: TGTGCCAGCAGCCCTACAGGGGGCGGCCATGAAAAACTGTTTTTT

D: TRBD2
J: TRBJ2-7
size: -
V: TRBV5-1
CDR3: CASSLGGGNEQYF
DNA: TGCGCCAGCAGCTTGGGGGGAGGGAACGAGCAGTACTTC

D: -
J: TRBJ1-1
size: -
V: TRBV7-9
CDR3: CASSLVIGYTEAFF
DNA: TGTGCCAGCAGCTTAGTGATCGGGTACACTGAAGCTTTCTTT

D: TRBD2
J: TRBJ2-1
size: once
V: TRBV15
CDR3: CATSRGTSGRLDEQFF
DNA: TGTGCCACCAGCAGGGGGACTAGCGGGAGGCTGGATGAGCAGTTCTTC

D: -
J: TRBJ2-3
size: -
V: TRBV2
CDR3: CASNGGSSYSTDTQYF
DNA: TGTGCCAGCAACGGCGGGTCCTCTTATAGCACAGATACGCAGTATTTT

D: -
J: TRBJ1-1
size: -
V: TRBV7-9
CDR3: CASSRIRESTEAFF
DNA: TGTGCCAGCAGCCGTATTCGGGAGAGCACTGAAGCTTTCTTT

D: -
J: TRBJ1-4
size: -
V: TRBV5-1
CDR3: CASKDTGYEKLFF
DNA: TGCGCCAGCAAGGACACCGGATATGAAAAACTGTTTTTT

D: -
J: TRBJ2-2
size: -
V: TRBV5-5
CDR3: CASSEREYTGELFF
DNA: TGTGCCAGCAGCGAACGGGAGTACACCGGGGAGCTGTTTTTT

D: -
J: TRBJ1-3
size: -
V: TRBV27
CDR3: CASKLTGVGTGNSGNTIYF
DNA: TGTGCCAGCAAACTCACCGGTGTAGGCACAGGCAACTCTGGAAACACCATATATTTT

D: -
J: TRBJ2-3
size: -
V: TRBV6-5
CDR3: CASSRRAGASDTQYF
DNA: TGTGCCAGCAGCCGTCGGGCGGGGGCCTCAGATACGCAGTATTTT

D: TRBD1
J: TRBJ1-5
size: -
V: TRBV18
CDR3: CASSGQGADQPQHF
DNA: TGTGCCAGCTCGGGACAGGGGGCTGATCAGCCCCAGCATTTT

D: TRBD1
J: TRBJ2-4
size: -
V: TRBV19
CDR3: CASSPGTGGVRAKNIQYF
DNA: TGTGCCAGTAGTCCGGGGACAGGGGGCGTTAGGGCCAAAAACATTCAGTACTTC

D: -
J: TRBJ2-3
size: -
V: TRBV3-1/TRBV3-2
CDR3: CASSQEVSPLPLYF
DNA: TGTGCCAGCAGCCAAGAGGTTAGCCCCTTACCGCTGTATTTT

D: -
J: TRBJ1-5
size: -
V: TRBV18
CDR3: CASSPDLLGSNQPQHF
DNA: TGTGCCAGCTCACCAGACTTGCTCGGGAGCAATCAGCCCCAGCATTTT

D: TRBD2
J: TRBJ2-1
size: -
V: TRBV7-2
CDR3: CASSRLAGGPFSSYNEQFF
DNA: TGTGCCAGCAGTCGACTAGCGGGGGGGCCTTTTTCGTCCTACAATGAGCAGTTCTTC

D: -
J: TRBJ2-6
size: -
V: TRBV2
CDR3: CASSEQSGANVLTF
DNA: TGTGCCAGCAGTGAACAATCTGGGGCCAACGTCCTGACTTTC

D: -
J: TRBJ2-1
size: -
V: TRBV5-4
CDR3: CASSRQVGENEQFF
DNA: TGTGCCAGCAGTCGACAGGTGGGGGAAAATGAGCAGTTCTTC

D: TRBD2
J: TRBJ2-7
size: -
V: TRBV6-5
CDR3: CASSPTSGGYEQYF
DNA: TGTGCCAGCAGTCCGACTAGCGGGGGGTACGAGCAGTACTTC

D: TRBD1
J: TRBJ1-5
size: once
V: TRBV6-1
CDR3: CASSEGDRGMAWGNQPQHF
DNA: TGTGCCAGCAGTGAAGGGGACAGGGGTATGGCATGGGGCAATCAGCCCCAGCATTTT

D: TRBD1
J: TRBJ1-6
size: -
V: TRBV4-1
CDR3: CASSQGDRGNSPLHF
DNA: TGCGCCAGCAGCCAAGGAGACAGGGGTAATTCACCCCTCCACTTT

D: -
J: TRBJ1-1
size: -
V: TRBV10-1
CDR3: CASNLQGGGTEAFF
DNA: TGCGCCAGCAACCTACAGGGTGGAGGCACTGAAGCTTTCTTT

D: -
J: TRBJ1-2
size: -
V: TRBV30
CDR3: CAWTRDSYSDGYTF
DNA: TGTGCCTGGACCCGGGACTCCTATTCGGATGGCTACACCTTC

D: TRBD1
J: TRBJ1-2
size: -
V: TRBV19
CDR3: CASSITGDRYGYTF
DNA: TGTGCCAGTAGTATCACAGGGGATAGGTATGGCTACACCTTC

D: TRBD1
J: TRBJ2-7
size: -
V: TRBV5-1
CDR3: CASSPGQGGHEQYF
DNA: TGCGCCAGCAGCCCAGGACAGGGAGGCCACGAGCAGTACTTC

D: -
J: TRBJ1-5
size: -
V: TRBV2
CDR3: CASRPVSNQPQHF
DNA: TGTGCCAGCAGGCCAGTTAGCAATCAGCCCCAGCATTTT

D: TRBD1
J: TRBJ1-2
size: -
V: TRBV15
CDR3: CATNRQGTYGYTF
DNA: TGTGCCACCAACCGACAGGGAACCTATGGCTACACCTTC

D: TRBD1
J: TRBJ2-7
size: few
V: TRBV11-2
CDR3: CASSPRQGSYEQYF
DNA: TGTGCCAGCAGCCCAAGACAGGGTTCCTACGAGCAGTACTTC

D: TRBD1
J: TRBJ1-6
size: -
V: TRBV28
CDR3: CASSAGQAQSPLHF
DNA: TGTGCCAGCAGTGCCGGACAGGCTCAGTCACCCCTCCACTTT

D: TRBD1
J: TRBJ1-6
size: -
V: TRBV6-5
CDR3: CASRGTGNPSPLHF
DNA: TGTGCCAGCAGAGGGACAGGGAACCCCTCACCCCTCCACTTT

D: -
J: TRBJ2-4
size: -
V: TRBV12-3/TRBV12-4
CDR3: CASSLPQYIQYF
DNA: TGTGCCAGCAGTTTACCCCAGTACATTCAGTACTTC

D: TRBD2
J: TRBJ2-7
size: -
V: TRBV27
CDR3: CASSPETLRPGLAPYEQYF
DNA: TGTGCCAGCAGTCCAGAGACCCTGAGACCAGGACTAGCCCCCTACGAGCAGTACTTC

D: TRBD1
J: TRBJ2-7
size: -
V: TRBV6-5
CDR3: CASSPLGQAYEQYF
DNA: TGTGCCAGCAGCCCCCTTGGACAGGCCTACGAGCAGTACTTC

D: TRBD1
J: TRBJ1-2
size: -
V: TRBV18
CDR3: CASSQGATYGYTF
DNA: TGTGCCAGCTCGCAGGGGGCTACCTATGGCTACACCTTC

D: -
J: TRBJ1-1
size: -
V: TRBV5-1
CDR3: CASSLMAARGLEAFF
DNA: TGCGCCAGCAGCTTGATGGCGGCCAGGGGTTTGGAAGCTTTCTTT

D: -
J: TRBJ1-2
size: once
V: TRBV5-1
CDR3: CASSLGAGSFAYTF
DNA: TGCGCCAGCAGCTTGGGAGCGGGGTCCTTCGCATACACCTTC